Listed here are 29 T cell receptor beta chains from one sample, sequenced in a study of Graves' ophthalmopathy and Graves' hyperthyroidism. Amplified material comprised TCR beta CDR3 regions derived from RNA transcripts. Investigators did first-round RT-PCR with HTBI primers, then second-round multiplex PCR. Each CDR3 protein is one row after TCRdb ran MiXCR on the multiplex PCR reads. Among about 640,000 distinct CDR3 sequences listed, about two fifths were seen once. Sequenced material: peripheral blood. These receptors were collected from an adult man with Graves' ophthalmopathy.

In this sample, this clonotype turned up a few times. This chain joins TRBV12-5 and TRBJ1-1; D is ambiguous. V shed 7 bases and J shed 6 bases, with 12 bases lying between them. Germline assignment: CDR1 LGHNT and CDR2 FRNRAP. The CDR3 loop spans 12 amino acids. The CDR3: CASAPGWAEAFF. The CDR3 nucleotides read TGTGCTAGTGCCCCCGGATGGGCTGAAGCTTTCTTT.

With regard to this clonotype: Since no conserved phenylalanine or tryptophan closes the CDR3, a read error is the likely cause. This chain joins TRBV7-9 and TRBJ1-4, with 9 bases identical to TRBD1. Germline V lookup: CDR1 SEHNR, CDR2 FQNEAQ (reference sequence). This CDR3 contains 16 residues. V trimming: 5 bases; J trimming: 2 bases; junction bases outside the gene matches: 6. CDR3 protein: CASSLGTGNTNEKLFS. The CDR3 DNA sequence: TGTGCCAGCAGCCTTGGGACAGGGAATACTAATGAAAAACTGTTTTCT.

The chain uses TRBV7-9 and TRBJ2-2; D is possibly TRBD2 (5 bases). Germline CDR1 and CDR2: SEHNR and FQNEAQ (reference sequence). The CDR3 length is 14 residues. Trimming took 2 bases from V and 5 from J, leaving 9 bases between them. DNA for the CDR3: TGTGCCAGCAGCTTACCTCGGGGAACCGGGGAGCTGTTTTTT. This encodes CASSLPRGTGELFF.

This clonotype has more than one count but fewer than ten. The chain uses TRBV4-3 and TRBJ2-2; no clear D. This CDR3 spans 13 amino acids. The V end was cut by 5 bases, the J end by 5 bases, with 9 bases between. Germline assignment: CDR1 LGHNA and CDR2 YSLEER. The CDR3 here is CASSATATGELFF. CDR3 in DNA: TGCGCCAGCAGCGCGACCGCGACCGGGGAGCTGTTTTTT.

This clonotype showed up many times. The CDR3 region has the DNA TGCAGCGTTGAATCCACCAAAGAGACCCAGTACTTC. Translating it yields CSVESTKETQYF. The rearrangement links TRBV29-1 to TRBJ2-5; D is undetermined. Germline V gene sequence: CDR1 SQVTM, CDR2 ANQGSEA. The CDR3 has 12 amino acids. V was pared by 2 bases and J by 3 bases, with 7 bases between.

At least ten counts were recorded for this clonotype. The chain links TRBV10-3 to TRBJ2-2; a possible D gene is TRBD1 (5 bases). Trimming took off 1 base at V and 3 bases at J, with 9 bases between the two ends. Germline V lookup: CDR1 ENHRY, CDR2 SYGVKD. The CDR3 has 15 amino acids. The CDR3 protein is CAISELGVDTGELFF. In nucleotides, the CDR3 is TGTGCCATCAGTGAGTTAGGGGTGGACACCGGGGAGCTGTTTTTT.

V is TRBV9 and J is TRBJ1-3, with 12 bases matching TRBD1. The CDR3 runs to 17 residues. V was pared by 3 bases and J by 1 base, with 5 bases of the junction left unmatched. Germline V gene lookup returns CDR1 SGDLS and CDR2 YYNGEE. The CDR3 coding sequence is TGTGCCAGCAGCGCGGGACAGGGGGCGGCATCTGGAAACACCATATATTTT. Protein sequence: CASSAGQGAASGNTIYF. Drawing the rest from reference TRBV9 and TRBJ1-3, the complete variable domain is DSGVTQTPKHLITATGQRVTLRCSPRSGDLSVYWYQQSLDQGLQFLIQYYNGEERAKGNILERFSAQQFPDLHSELNLSSLELGDSALYFCASSAGQGAASGNTIYFGEGSWLTVV.

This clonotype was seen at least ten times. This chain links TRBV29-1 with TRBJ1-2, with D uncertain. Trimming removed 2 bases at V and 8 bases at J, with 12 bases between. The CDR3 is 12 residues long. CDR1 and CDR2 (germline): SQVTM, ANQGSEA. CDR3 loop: CSVETDALGYTF. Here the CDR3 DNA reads TGCAGCGTTGAAACGGACGCCCTGGGCTACACCTTC.

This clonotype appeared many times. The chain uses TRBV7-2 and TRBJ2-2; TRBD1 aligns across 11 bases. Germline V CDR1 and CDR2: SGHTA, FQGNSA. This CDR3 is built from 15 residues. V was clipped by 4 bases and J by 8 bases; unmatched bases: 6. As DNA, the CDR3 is TGTGCCAGCAGCTCCGGGACAGGGGGGTGGGGGGAGCTGTTTTTT. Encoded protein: CASSSGTGGWGELFF.

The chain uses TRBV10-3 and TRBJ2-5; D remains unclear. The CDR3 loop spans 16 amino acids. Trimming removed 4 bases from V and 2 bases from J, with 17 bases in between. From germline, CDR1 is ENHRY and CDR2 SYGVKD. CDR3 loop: CAISASSPPEQETQYF. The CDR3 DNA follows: TGTGCCATCAGTGCCAGTAGCCCCCCAGAACAAGAGACCCAGTACTTC.

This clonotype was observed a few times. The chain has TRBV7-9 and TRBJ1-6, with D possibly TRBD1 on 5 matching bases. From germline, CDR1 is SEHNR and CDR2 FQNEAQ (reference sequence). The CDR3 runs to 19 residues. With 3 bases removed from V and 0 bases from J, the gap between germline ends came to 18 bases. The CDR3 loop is CASSLGRGDSSSYNSPLHF. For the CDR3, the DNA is TGTGCCAGCAGCTTGGGAAGAGGGGATTCGAGCTCCTATAATTCACCCCTCCACTTT.

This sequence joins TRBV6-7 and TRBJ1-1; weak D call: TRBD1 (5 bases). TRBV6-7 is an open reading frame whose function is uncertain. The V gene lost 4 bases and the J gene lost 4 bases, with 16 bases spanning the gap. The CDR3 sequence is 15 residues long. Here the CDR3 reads CASSFQLRAVTEAFF. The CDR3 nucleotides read TGTGCCAGCAGTTTCCAACTCAGGGCGGTCACTGAAGCTTTCTTT.

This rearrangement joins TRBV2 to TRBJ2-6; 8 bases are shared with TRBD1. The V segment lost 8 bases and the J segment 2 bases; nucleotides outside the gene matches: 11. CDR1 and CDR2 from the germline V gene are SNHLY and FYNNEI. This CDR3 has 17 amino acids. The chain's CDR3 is CASGAGGEGTGANVLTF. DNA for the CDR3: TGTGCCAGCGGGGCAGGGGGCGAGGGCACTGGGGCCAACGTCCTGACTTTC.

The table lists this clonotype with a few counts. The CDR3 loop is CASSTGTLPSYEQYF. The CDR3 region has the DNA TGTGCCAGCAGTACGGGGACTCTACCCTCCTACGAGCAGTACTTC. The chain has TRBV7-2 and TRBJ2-7, with D tentatively TRBD2 (6 bases). Germline V gene data show CDR1 as SGHTA and CDR2 as FQGNSA. The CDR3 is 15 residues long. V was cut by 6 bases and J by 0 bases, with 15 bases left in between.

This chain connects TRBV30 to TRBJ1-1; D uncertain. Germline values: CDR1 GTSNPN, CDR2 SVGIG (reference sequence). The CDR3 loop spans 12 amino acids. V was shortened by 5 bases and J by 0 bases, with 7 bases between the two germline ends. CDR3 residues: CAWSNLNTEAFF. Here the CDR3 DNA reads TGTGCCTGGTCGAATTTGAACACTGAAGCTTTCTTT.

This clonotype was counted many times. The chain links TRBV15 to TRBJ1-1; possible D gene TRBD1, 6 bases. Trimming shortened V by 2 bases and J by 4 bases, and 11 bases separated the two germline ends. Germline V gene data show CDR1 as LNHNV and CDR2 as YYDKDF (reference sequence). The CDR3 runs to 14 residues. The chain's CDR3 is CATSRRTEITEAFF. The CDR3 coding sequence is TGTGCCACCAGCAGAAGGACAGAGATCACTGAAGCTTTCTTT.

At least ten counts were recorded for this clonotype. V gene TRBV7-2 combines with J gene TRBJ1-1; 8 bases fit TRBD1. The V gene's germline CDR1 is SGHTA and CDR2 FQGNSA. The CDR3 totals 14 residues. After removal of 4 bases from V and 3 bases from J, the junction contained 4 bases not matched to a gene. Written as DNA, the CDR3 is TGTGCCAGCAGCTATGGACAGGGCTACACTGAAGCTTTCTTT. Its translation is CASSYGQGYTEAFF.

The DNA of the CDR3 is TGTGCCACCAGCAGCTTTGCGAACACTGAAGCTTTCTTT. Translated, it gives CATSSFANTEAFF. This chain connects TRBV15 to TRBJ1-1; D gene ambiguous. The V gene's germline CDR1 is LNHNV and CDR2 YYDKDF (reference sequence). The CDR3 runs 13 residues. V lost 3 bases and J lost 1, with 6 bases in between.

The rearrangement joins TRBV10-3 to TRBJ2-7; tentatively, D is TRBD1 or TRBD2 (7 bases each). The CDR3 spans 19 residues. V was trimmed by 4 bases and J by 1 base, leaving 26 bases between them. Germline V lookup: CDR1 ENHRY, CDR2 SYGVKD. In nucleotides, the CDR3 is TGTGCCATCAGTGCCCGACAGGGAGGGGCTAGCGCATATTCCTACGAGCAGTACTTC. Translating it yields CAISARQGGASAYSYEQYF.

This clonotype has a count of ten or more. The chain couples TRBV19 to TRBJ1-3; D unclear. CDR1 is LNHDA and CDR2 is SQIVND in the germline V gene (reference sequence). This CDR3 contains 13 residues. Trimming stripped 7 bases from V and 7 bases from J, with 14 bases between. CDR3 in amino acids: CASKQEPENTIYF. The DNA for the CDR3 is TGTGCCAGTAAGCAGGAGCCGGAGAACACCATATATTTT. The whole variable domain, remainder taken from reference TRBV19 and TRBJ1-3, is DGGITQSPKYLFRKEGQNVTLSCEQNLNHDAMYWYRQDPGQGLRLIYYSQIVNDFQKGDIAEGYSVSREKKESFPLTVTSAQKNPTAFYLCASKQEPENTIYFGEGSWLTVV.

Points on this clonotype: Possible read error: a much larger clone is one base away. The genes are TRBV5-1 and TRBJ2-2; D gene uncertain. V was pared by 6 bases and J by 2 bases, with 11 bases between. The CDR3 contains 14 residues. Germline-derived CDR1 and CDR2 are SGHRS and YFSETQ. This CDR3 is CASMYTTNTGELFF. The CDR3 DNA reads TGCGCCAGCATGTACACCACTAACACCGGGGAGCTGTTTTTT.

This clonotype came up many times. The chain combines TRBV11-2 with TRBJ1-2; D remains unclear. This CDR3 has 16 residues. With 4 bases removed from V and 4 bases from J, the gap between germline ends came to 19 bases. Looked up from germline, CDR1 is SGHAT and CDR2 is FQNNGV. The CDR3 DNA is TGTGCCAGCAGCTACCGTCCTCAAGAGGTCCGCTATGGCTACACCTTC. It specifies CASSYRPQEVRYGYTF.

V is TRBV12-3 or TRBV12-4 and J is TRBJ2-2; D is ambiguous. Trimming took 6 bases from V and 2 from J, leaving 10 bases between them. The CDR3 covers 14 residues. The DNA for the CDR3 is TGTGCCAGCAGAAGGGCAGATAACACCGGGGAGCTGTTTTTT. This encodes CASRRADNTGELFF.

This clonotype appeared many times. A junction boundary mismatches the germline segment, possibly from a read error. The CDR3 DNA follows: TGTGCCAGCAGTCGACACACACAAGAGACCCAGTACTTC. Residues: CASSRHTQETQYF. This chain links TRBV10-3 with TRBJ2-5; D is undetermined. Germline V gives CDR1 ENHRY, CDR2 SYGVKD. The CDR3 length is 13 residues.

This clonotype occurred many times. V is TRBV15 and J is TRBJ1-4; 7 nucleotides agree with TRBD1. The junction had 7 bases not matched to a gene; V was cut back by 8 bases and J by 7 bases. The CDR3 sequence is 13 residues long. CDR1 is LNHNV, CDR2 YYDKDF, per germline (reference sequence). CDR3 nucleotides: TGTGCCACCGACGCAGGGGGTTCTGAAAAACTGTTTTTT. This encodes CATDAGGSEKLFF. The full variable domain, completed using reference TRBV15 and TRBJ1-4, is DAMVIQNPRYQVTQFGKPVTLSCSQTLNHNVMYWYQQKSSQAPKLLFHYYDKDFNNEADTPDNFQSRRPNTSFCFLDIRSPGLGDTAMYLCATDAGGSEKLFFGSGTQLSVL.

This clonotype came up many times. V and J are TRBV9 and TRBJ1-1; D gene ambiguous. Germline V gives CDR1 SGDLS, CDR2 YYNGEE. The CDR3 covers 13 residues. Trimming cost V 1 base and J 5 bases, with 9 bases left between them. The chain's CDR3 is CASSVSSGTEAFF. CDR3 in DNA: TGTGCCAGCAGCGTATCTTCGGGGACTGAAGCTTTCTTT. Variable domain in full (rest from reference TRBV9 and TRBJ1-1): DSGVTQTPKHLITATGQRVTLRCSPRSGDLSVYWYQQSLDQGLQFLIQYYNGEERAKGNILERFSAQQFPDLHSELNLSSLELGDSALYFCASSVSSGTEAFFGQGTRLTVV.

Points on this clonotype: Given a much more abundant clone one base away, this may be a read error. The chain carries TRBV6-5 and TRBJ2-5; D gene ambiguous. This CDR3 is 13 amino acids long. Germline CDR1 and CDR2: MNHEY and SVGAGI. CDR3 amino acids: CASSWLRQETQHF. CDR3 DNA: TGTGCCAGCAGTTGGTTGCGACAAGAGACCCAGCACTTC.

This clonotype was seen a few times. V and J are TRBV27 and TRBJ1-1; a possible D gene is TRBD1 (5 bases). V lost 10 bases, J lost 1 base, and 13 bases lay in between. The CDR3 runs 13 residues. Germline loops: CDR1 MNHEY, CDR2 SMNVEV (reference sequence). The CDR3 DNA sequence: TGTGCCACTCGGGAGGGGACGAACACTGAAGCTTTCTTT. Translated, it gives CATREGTNTEAFF.

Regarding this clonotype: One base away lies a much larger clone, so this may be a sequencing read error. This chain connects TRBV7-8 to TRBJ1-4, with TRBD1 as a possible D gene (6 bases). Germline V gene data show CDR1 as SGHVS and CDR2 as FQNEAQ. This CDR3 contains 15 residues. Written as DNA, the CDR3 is TGTGCCAGCAGCCAATGGGGGCAGATGGGTGAAAAACTGTTATTT. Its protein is CASSQWGQMGEKLLF.